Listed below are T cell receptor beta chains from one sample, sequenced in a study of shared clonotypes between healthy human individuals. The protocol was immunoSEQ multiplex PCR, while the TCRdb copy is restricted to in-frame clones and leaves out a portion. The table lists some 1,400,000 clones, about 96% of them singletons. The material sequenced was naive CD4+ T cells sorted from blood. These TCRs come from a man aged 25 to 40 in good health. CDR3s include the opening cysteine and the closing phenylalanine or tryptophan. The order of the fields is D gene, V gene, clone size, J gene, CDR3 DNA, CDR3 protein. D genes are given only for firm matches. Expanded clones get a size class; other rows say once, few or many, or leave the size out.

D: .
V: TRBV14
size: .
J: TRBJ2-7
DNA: TGTGCCAGCAGCCAAGGACTAGGACTCTACGAGCAGTACTTC
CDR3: CASSQGLGLYEQYF

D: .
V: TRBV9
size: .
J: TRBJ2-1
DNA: TGTGCCAGCAGCGTAGCCCCGGGACTGGTGGGTTACAATGAGCAGTTCTTC
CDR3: CASSVAPGLVGYNEQFF

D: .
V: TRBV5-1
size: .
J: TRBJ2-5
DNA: TGCGCCAGCAGCTTAGAATCAGTTGTGGAGACCCAGTACTTC
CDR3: CASSLESVVETQYF

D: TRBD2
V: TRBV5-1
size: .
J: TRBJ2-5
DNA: TGCGCCAGCAGCGCGAAGGACGGGAGGGAGACCCAGTACTTC
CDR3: CASSAKDGRETQYF

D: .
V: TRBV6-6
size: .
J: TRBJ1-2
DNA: TGTGCCAGCAGAAGGCCTGGACCGTACTATGGCTACACCTTC
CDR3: CASRRPGPYYGYTF

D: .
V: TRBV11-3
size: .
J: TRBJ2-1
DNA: TGTGCCAGCAGCTTAGATACGTTCCTCCGGCGGCCCAGCTCCTACAATGAGCAGTTCTTC
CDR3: CASSLDTFLRRPSSYNEQFF

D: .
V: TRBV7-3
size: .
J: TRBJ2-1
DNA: TGTGCCAGCAGCTTAATAATATCCGGCGGGAAGTATAACAATGAGCAGTTCTTC
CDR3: CASSLIISGGKYNNEQFF

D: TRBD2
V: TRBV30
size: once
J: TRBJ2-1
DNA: TGTGCCTGTAACCCGGCCGGCCTAGCGGGGCTATACAATGAGCAGTTCTTC
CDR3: CACNPAGLAGLYNEQFF

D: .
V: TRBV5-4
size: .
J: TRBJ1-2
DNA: TGTGCCAGCAGCTTGGCCGCGGAGGGTTTAGCATATGGCTACACCTTC
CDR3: CASSLAAEGLAYGYTF

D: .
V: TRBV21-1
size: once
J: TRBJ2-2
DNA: TGTGCCAGCAGCGACGTAGATAGCGGGAGGGCCATAGGCACCGGGGAGCTGTTTTTT
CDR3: CASSDVDSGRAIGTGELFF

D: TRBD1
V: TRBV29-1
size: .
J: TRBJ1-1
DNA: TGCAGCGTCGACCGCAGGGGGACGAACACTGAAGCTTTCTTT
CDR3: CSVDRRGTNTEAFF

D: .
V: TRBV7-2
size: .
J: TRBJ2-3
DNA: TGTGCCAGCAGCAAGTCCAGGGGACTCACAGATACGCAGTATTTT
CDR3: CASSKSRGLTDTQYF

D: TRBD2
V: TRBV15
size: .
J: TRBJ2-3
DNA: TGTGCCACCAGTGGGGAGAGCGGGAGGGTATCAGATACGCAGTATTTT
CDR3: CATSGESGRVSDTQYF

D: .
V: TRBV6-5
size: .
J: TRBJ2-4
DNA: TGTGCCAGCAGTCACAGGGTTACCAAAAACATTCAGTACTTC
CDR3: CASSHRVTKNIQYF

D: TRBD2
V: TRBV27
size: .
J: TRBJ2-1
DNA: TGTGCCAGCAGTTTATCTAAAGGGGTTCGGTCTAGCGGGAGGGGGGAGCAGTTCTTC
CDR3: CASSLSKGVRSSGRGEQFF

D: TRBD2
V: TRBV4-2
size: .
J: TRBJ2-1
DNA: TGTGCCAGCAGCCAAGATCTGCTAGCGGGAGGGGTTGAGCAGTTCTTC
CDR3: CASSQDLLAGGVEQFF

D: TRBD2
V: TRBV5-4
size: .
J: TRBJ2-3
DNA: TGTGCCAGCAGCTTGGCGCTAGCGGCTAGCACAGATACGCAGTATTTT
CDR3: CASSLALAASTDTQYF

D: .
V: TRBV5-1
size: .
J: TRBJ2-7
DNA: TGCGCCAGCAGCCTGGGGCCTGTACAGCAAGAGATTGAGCAGTACTTC
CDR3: CASSLGPVQQEIEQYF

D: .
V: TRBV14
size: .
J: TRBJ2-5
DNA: TGTGCCAGCAGCCAAGATGCTTTGACAAACTTCAAAGAGACCCAGTACTTC
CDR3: CASSQDALTNFKETQYF

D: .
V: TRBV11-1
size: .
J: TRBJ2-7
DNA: TGTGCCAGCAGCTCAGCCATAAGTTACGAGCAGTACTTC
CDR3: CASSSAISYEQYF

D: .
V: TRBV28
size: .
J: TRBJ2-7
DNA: TGTGCCAGCAGCCCCGGCCTAGCGAGGGCGTCCGAGCAGTACTTC
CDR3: CASSPGLARASEQYF

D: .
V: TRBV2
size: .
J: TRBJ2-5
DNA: TGTGCCAGCAGTGACACAGGGTTGGAGACCCAGTACTTC
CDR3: CASSDTGLETQYF

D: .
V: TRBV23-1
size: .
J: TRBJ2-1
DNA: TGCGCCAGCAGTTCTACGCTTCCCTTGGATGAGCAGTTCTTC
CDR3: CASSSTLPLDEQFF

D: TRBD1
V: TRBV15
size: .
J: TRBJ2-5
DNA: TGTGCCACCAGCAGATCCACAGGGGTTGAGACCCAGTACTTC
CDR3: CATSRSTGVETQYF

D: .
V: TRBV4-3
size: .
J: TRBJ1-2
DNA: TGCGCCAGCAGCCAAGTTCTAGGGACGGACTATGGCTACACCTTC
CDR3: CASSQVLGTDYGYTF

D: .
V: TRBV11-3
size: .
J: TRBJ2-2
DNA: TGTGCCAGCAGCATTAGCGTCTACACCGGGGAGCTGTTTTTT
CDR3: CASSISVYTGELFF